The source of this TCR beta chain is a study of tissue T cells after allogeneic stem cell transplantation. Study in general: Viable blood and marrow gave sorted CD3+ T cells if numbers allowed. Overall study results and limits: Motif-based clustering found tissue-specific repertoire signatures shared across patients, though few clones were shared. Anatomically similar tissues had similar TCR repertoires within each patient. Only a limited share of tissue TCRs appeared in blood or spleen.

Some clones are missing from TCRdb's copy, which holds only in-frame ones; the method was immunoSEQ multiplex PCR. The data show tens of thousands of clones, 85% seen once. Regarding this clone: Its cognate antigen is unknown.

The CDR3 sequence is 18 residues long. Trimming took 1 base from V and 1 from J, leaving 19 bases between them. Germline CDR1 is LNHDA and CDR2 is SQIVND (reference sequence). J is TRBJ1-1 and V is TRBV19; the D gene is possibly TRBD1 (5 bases). The sample consisted of blood, taken before transplantation. This receptor was identified in a woman aged 18-49 years who later had graft-versus-host disease after an allogeneic stem cell transplant. The CDR3, as DNA: TGTGCCAGTAGTATAGGAATGGGGGGATCTTGGCCGAACACTGAAGCTTTCTTT. Translating gives CASSIGMGGSWPNTEAFF. Based on the CDR3 plus reference TRBV19 and TRBJ1-1, the full variable domain is DGGITQSPKYLFRKEGQNVTLSCEQNLNHDAMYWYRQDPGQGLRLIYYSQIVNDFQKGDIAEGYSVSREKKESFPLTVTSAQKNPTAFYLCASSIGMGGSWPNTEAFFGQGTRLTVV.